These 18 T cell receptor beta chains came from one sample sequenced in a study of blood T cell repertoires in COVID-19. The method was immunoSEQ multiplex PCR; TCRdb's version includes in-frame clones alone and lacks a portion of them. The table lists around 500,000 clones, 70% to 90% of them singletons. Sequencing used peripheral blood. These TCRs come from a human donor in a cohort sampled during active COVID-19.

CDR3 DNA sequence: TGTGCCATCAGTGTTCGACTAGCGGGAGCCAATGAGCAGTTCTTC. Its translation is CAISVRLAGANEQFF. The chain is built from TRBV10-3 and TRBJ2-1; 12 nucleotides line up with TRBD2. The germline CDR1 and CDR2 sequences are ENHRY and SYGVKD. This CDR3 is 15 amino acids long. V lost 4 bases, J lost 6 bases, and 4 bases stayed unmatched.

The chain joins TRBV5-1 to TRBJ2-2; the match to TRBD2 covers 8 bases. The CDR3 is 16 amino acids. V trimming: 4 bases; J trimming: 2 bases; junction bases outside the gene matches: 7. Per the germline V gene, CDR1 is SGHRS and CDR2 is YFSETQ. Here the CDR3 reads CASSLPGLDNTGELFF. DNA of the CDR3: TGCGCCAGCAGCCTTCCGGGACTAGACAACACCGGGGAGCTGTTTTTT.

The chain employs TRBV6-5 and TRBJ1-3; maybe TRBD1 (5 bases). The CDR3 loop spans 15 amino acids. Germline V gene data show CDR1 as MNHEY and CDR2 as SVGAGI. V dropped 2 bases and J dropped 4 bases, with 12 bases sitting between them. CDR3 coding DNA: TGTGCCAGCAGTTACGGTTTTGGGGCCGGAAACACCATATATTTT. This translates into CASSYGFGAGNTIYF.

The rearrangement joins TRBV19 to TRBJ2-4, with a possible D match to TRBD1 (5 bases). This CDR3 contains 18 residues. Germline V gives CDR1 LNHDA, CDR2 SQIVND (reference sequence). V gave up 3 bases and J gave up 6 bases, with 24 bases separating them. CDR3 bases: TGTGCCAGTAGTATGAGGCTCAGGGAATATCGCGAAAGAAACATTCAGTACTTC. Its translation is CASSMRLREYRERNIQYF. Full variable domain (outside the CDR3, taken from reference TRBV19 and TRBJ2-4): DGGITQSPKYLFRKEGQNVTLSCEQNLNHDAMYWYRQDPGQGLRLIYYSQIVNDFQKGDIAEGYSVSREKKESFPLTVTSAQKNPTAFYLCASSMRLREYRERNIQYFGAGTRLSVL.

This clone was observed a single time. The chain carries TRBV6-2 or TRBV6-3 and TRBJ1-2; TRBD1 matches 12 bases. Trimming cost V 4 bases and J 4 bases; bases outside gene matches: 7. Germline V gene lookup returns CDR1 MNHEY and CDR2 SVGEGT. The CDR3 totals 16 residues. CDR3 sequence reads: CASSSGTGGELYGYTF. CDR3 DNA: TGTGCCAGCAGTTCCGGGACAGGGGGCGAGCTCTATGGCTACACCTTC.

The CDR3 spells CASSRGQANTGELFF. The CDR3 coding sequence is TGTGCCAGCAGTCGGGGACAGGCGAACACCGGGGAGCTGTTTTTT. V and J are TRBV6-5 and TRBJ2-2, with 8 bases that match TRBD1. Germline V lookup: CDR1 MNHEY, CDR2 SVGAGI. The CDR3 length is 15 residues. The V gene end was trimmed by 5 bases and the J gene end by 0 bases; junction bases not matched to a gene: 2.

Turning to this clone: Other DNA sequences within the sample encode an identical CDR3. The chain combines TRBV19 with TRBJ2-3, with D possibly TRBD1 on 5 matching bases. The CDR3 length is 15 residues. Deletions cut 0 bases from V and 1 base from J, with 8 bases between. Germline V CDR1 and CDR2: LNHDA, SQIVND (reference sequence). Here the CDR3 DNA reads TGTGCCAGTAGTATAGAAGCACAGGGCACAGATACGCAGTATTTT. This gives the protein CASSIEAQGTDTQYF.

The V call is TRBV10-1, the J call TRBJ2-5; possible D gene TRBD2, 5 bases. V dropped 0 bases and J dropped 3 bases, with 17 bases sitting between them. Germline V lookup: CDR1 WNHNN, CDR2 SYGVQD (reference sequence). The CDR3 consists of 17 residues. CDR3 loop: CASSESRAGGFEETQYF. The CDR3 DNA sequence: TGCGCCAGCAGTGAGTCGAGGGCAGGCGGGTTTGAAGAGACCCAGTACTTC.

The CDR3 DNA is TGTGCCAGCAGTGTAGGGCAGAACACTGAAGCTTTCTTT. Residues: CASSVGQNTEAFF. This chain links TRBV12-3 or TRBV12-4 with TRBJ1-1; no firm D call. The CDR3 runs to 13 residues. V was cut by 5 bases and J by 1 base, with 8 bases left in between.

The V call is TRBV5-6, the J call TRBJ2-5; 7 bases match TRBD2. The CDR3 consists of 12 residues. Looked up from germline, CDR1 is SGHDT and CDR2 is YYEEEE. Germline trimming cut 2 bases from V and 7 bases from J; bases unmatched to any gene: 2. This chain's CDR3 is CASSFGGGTQYF. CDR3 DNA: TGTGCCAGCAGCTTCGGCGGGGGGACCCAGTACTTC.

The CDR3 bases are TGTGCCAGCAGCGTAGGGAGAAGGAAGCGGGAGAAGATCACAGATACGCAGTATTTT. Translated, it gives CASSVGRRKREKITDTQYF. The chain joins TRBV9 to TRBJ2-3; 8 nucleotides match TRBD2. Trimming cost V 0 bases and J 2 bases; bases outside gene matches: 14. CDR1 and CDR2 (germline): SGDLS, YYNGEE. The CDR3 is made up of 19 amino acids.

Worth noting for this clone: Other DNA sequences in the sample encode the same CDR3. The V gene is TRBV30, the J gene TRBJ2-3; TRBD2 might be the D (7 bases). CDR1 and CDR2 (germline): GTSNPN, SVGIG (reference sequence). V was cut by 1 base and J by 0 bases, with 11 bases left in between. The CDR3 totals 15 residues. In nucleotides, the CDR3 is TGTGCCTGGAGTGGAGGGGGAGGGAGCACAGATACGCAGTATTTT. Protein: CAWSGGGGSTDTQYF.

This clone showed up just a few times. This chain uses TRBV3-1 (or the pseudogene TRBV3-2) with TRBJ2-3, with D perhaps TRBD1 (5 bases). V lost 1 base and J lost 10, with 12 bases in between. Germline CDR1 and CDR2: LGHDT and YNNKEL (reference sequence). This CDR3 spans 13 amino acids. The CDR3 nucleotides read TGTGCCAGCAGCCAAGCAGGGCCCCCTGCGCAGTATTTT. This translates into CASSQAGPPAQYF.

The chain employs TRBV6-2 or TRBV6-3 and TRBJ2-7; D remains unclear. Germline assignment: CDR1 MNHEY and CDR2 SVGEGT. This CDR3 is 11 amino acids long. The V gene lost 4 bases and the J gene lost 7 bases, with 8 bases spanning the gap. The CDR3 spells CASSSGREQYF. The CDR3 DNA sequence: TGTGCCAGCAGTTCGGGTCGGGAGCAGTACTTC.

CDR3 in DNA: TGTGCCAGCAGCCTTACTCTAGGTCGCGAGCAGTACTTC. Translated: CASSLTLGREQYF. This chain links TRBV6-4 with TRBJ2-7; the D is unclear. The CDR3 spans 13 residues. In germline, CDR1 is MRHNA, CDR2 SNTAGT. V lost 6 bases, J lost 6 bases, and 15 bases lay in between.

This clone was seen ten or more times. The V and J genes are TRBV4-3 and TRBJ2-1, with D possibly being TRBD2 (5 bases). Germline V CDR1 and CDR2: LGHNA, YSLEER. The V gene lost 0 bases and the J gene lost 5 bases, with 17 bases spanning the gap. The CDR3 runs to 17 residues. In DNA form, the CDR3 reads TGCGCCAGCAGCCAAGACGGTTCCGGCGGGTTAGACAATGAGCAGTTCTTC. This codes for CASSQDGSGGLDNEQFF.

V gene TRBV27 combines with J gene TRBJ1-2, with 7 bases aligning to TRBD1. With V trimmed by 6 bases and J by 4 bases, 11 bases remained unmatched. The CDR3 has 15 amino acids. CDR1 and CDR2 (germline): MNHEY, SMNVEV (reference sequence). The CDR3 protein is CASSLQGGLTYGYTF. The CDR3, as DNA: TGTGCCAGCAGCCTCCAGGGGGGCCTTACCTATGGCTACACCTTC.

The chain carries TRBV19 and TRBJ2-1; possible D gene TRBD1, 6 bases. CDR1 LNHDA and CDR2 SQIVND come from the germline V gene (reference sequence). The length of the CDR3 is 15 residues. Between the trimmed V and J ends, which lost 5 bases and 3 bases, there was a span of 14 bases. This CDR3 reads CASSSARGNYNEQFF. The CDR3 DNA reads as TGTGCCAGTAGTTCCGCCAGGGGTAACTACAATGAGCAGTTCTTC. The complete variable domain, with remaining parts taken from reference TRBV19 and TRBJ2-1, reads DGGITQSPKYLFRKEGQNVTLSCEQNLNHDAMYWYRQDPGQGLRLIYYSQIVNDFQKGDIAEGYSVSREKKESFPLTVTSAQKNPTAFYLCASSSARGNYNEQFFGPGTRLTVL.